This entry concerns a single TCR beta chain. Its antigen is not identified. The same CDR3 is also encoded by other DNA sequences in this sample. The data derive from a study of shared clonotypes between healthy human individuals. Study background: Three men and a couple of women, aged 18 to 49, were donors. General study points: Generally, naive subsets (rather than memory subsets) showed larger estimated richness.

In the original analysis: In the immunoSEQ data, sequences were junction-only and lacked quality scores, so filtering differed. Some clones are missing from TCRdb's copy, which holds only in-frame ones; the method was immunoSEQ multiplex PCR. The V and J calls and clone size come from that table; D and trimming were worked out from the DNA. This sample has 2 million to 2.5 million clones, with roughly 92% found just once. Material: naive CD4+ T cells from PBMCs. Subset described: CD45RA+ positively selected. The receptor was isolated from a man between 18 and 35 years old in good health. Some clones in this sample may be carry-over from other donors' samples.

In DNA, the CDR3 is TGTGCCAGCTCACCGAGACAGGGAGACACCGGGGAGCTGTTTTTT. Its protein is CASSPRQGDTGELFF. The rearrangement links TRBV18 to TRBJ2-2; TRBD1 aligns across 7 bases. The CDR3 runs to 15 residues. V dropped 3 bases and J dropped 3; count of bases not matched to a gene: 4. CDR1 is KGHSH and CDR2 is LQKENI in the germline V gene.